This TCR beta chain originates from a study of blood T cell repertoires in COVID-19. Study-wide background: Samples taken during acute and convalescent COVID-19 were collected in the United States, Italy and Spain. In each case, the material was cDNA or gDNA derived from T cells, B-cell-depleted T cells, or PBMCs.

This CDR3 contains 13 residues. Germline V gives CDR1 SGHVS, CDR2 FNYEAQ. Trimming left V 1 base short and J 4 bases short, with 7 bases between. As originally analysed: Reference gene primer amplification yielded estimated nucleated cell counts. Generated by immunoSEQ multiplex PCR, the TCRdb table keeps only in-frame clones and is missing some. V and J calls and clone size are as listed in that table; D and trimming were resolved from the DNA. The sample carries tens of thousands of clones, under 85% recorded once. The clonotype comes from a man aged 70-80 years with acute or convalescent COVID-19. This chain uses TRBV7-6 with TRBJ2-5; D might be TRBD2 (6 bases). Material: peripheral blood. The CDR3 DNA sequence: TGTGCCAGCAGCTTAGGGGGAGGAGAGACCCAGTACTTC. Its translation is CASSLGGGETQYF.